Each of the 4 T cell receptor beta chains below was sequenced from the same sample in a study of liver allograft versus peripheral blood T cells. Whole-study context: Comparative analysis was performed on T cell receptor repertoires from transplanted livers and from recipients' peripheral blood.

TCRdb reprocessed the reads with MiXCR, giving one entry per CDR3 protein. Of 6,000 to 8,000 distinct CDR3 sequences in the sample, less than 20% were seen once. The receptors were gathered from a human patient who had a liver transplant. Some T cells could come from the graft donor.

The chain joins TRBV20-1 to TRBJ1-1; D gene uncertain. V shed 0 bases and J shed 0 bases, with 17 bases lying between them. This CDR3 has 17 residues. Germline values: CDR1 DFQATT, CDR2 SNEGSKA (reference sequence). The CDR3 protein is CSARDLRERWMNTEAFF. The DNA for the CDR3 is TGCAGTGCTAGAGATCTAAGGGAGAGGTGGATGAACACTGAAGCTTTCTTT.

In its sample, this clonotype ranks as medium-sized. The V and J genes are TRBV6-6 and TRBJ2-3; 8 bases are shared with TRBD1. Germline lookup yields CDR1 MNHNY and CDR2 SVGAGI (reference sequence). V lost 2 bases, J lost 5 bases, and 3 bases stayed unmatched. This CDR3 region has 14 residues. For the CDR3, the DNA is TGTGCCAGCAGTTACGGACAGGGAGTAGATACGCAGTATTTT. Its translation: CASSYGQGVDTQYF.

On this clonotype: A read error may explain this, as a much larger clone is one base away. The chain combines TRBV10-3 with TRBJ2-7; 9 nucleotides line up with TRBD2. The germline gives CDR1 ENHRY, CDR2 SYGVKD. The V gene end was trimmed by 8 bases and the J gene end by 7 bases; junction bases not matched to a gene: 6. The CDR3 is made up of 12 amino acids. CDR3 sequence: CAIYRAGGEQYF. CDR3 sequence (DNA): TGTGCCATCTATAGAGCGGGGGGTGAGCAGTACTTC.

Remarks on this clonotype: The junction does not match germline at one end; this may be a read error. The chain joins TRBV6-2 or TRBV6-3 to TRBJ1-1; TRBD1 aligns across 8 bases. Germline V gene sequence: CDR1 MNHEY, CDR2 SVGEGT. This CDR3 comprises 14 residues. The CDR3 DNA is TGTGCCAACAGTTACTTAACAGGGGGCACTGAAGCTTTCTTT. As protein: CANSYLTGGTEAFF.